The present TCR beta chain was sequenced within a study of identical twins (dated by TCRdb to the mid-2010s). Regarding the research as a whole: To test whether fetal clonotypes persist, this study deep-sequenced TCR alpha and beta repertoires from monozygotic twins, from unrelated adults of various ages, and from cord blood. Replicate twin experiments were performed at different times using different library preparation protocols to rule out contamination.

The library was prepared using 5' RACE. Sequencing relied on an Illumina HiSeq 2000. A universal primer binding site was introduced by template switching, and a unique molecular identifier was present in the final cDNA, enabling accurate counting of TCR cDNA molecules. Specific primers in the conserved constant-segment region were used to synthesize first-strand cDNA for the TCR alpha and beta chains. To control for contamination, each cDNA library was double barcoded with a SMART-Mk sample barcode plus Illumina barcodes. TruSeq adapter sequences along with Illumina sample barcodes were introduced in two successive PCR steps. The Illumina HiSeq platform was used with custom primers to sequence TCR alpha and beta cDNA libraries. Regarding the original processing steps: MiGEC was used to process raw reads and extract unique molecular identifiers, and MiXCR was used to find CDR3 positions. Recombination models were inferred per individual with the repgenHMM and IGoR tools using an EM algorithm. The analysis of shared clonotypes was done with the tcR package in R, with sharing normalized by the product of cloneset sizes. To study raw recombination without the effects of thymic and clonal selection, out-of-frame nonproductive sequences were analyzed. The public reads were run again by TCRdb, first through fastp at Q25 and then through MiXCR, and only productive beta chains were kept. One record per CDR3 amino acid sequence lists the most common genes and DNA. TCRdb, not the authors, supplied the V and J calls. This sample comprises 1.5 million to 2 million distinct CDR3 sequences, less than 35% of them detected only once. The top ten clonotypes cover under 0.35% of the sample.

Every donor in the study was a healthy Caucasian. The CDR3 has 15 amino acids, counting the end cysteine and phenylalanine. CDR3 DNA only is kept here, 45 bases in frame from base 1. CDR1 and CDR2 are drawn from the germline V gene: SGHAT, FQNNGV. A distance of 14 bases separates the germline ends of V and J, which lose 1 base and 5 bases respectively. This clonotype has just a few counts. Its cognate antigen has yet to be identified. Base qualities are not recorded, but no much larger clone differs from it by a single base. On the study overall, not on this receptor specifically: In monozygotic twins, recombination models systematically underestimated out-of-frame TCR alpha sharing, but the models matched the sharing seen between unrelated individuals. Compared with coincidental sharing between unrelated individuals, out-of-frame TCR alpha sequences shared between twins showed an excess of sequences with low generation probability. Excess twin sharing in beta out-of-frame sequences was weaker because fewer shared sequences lowered the signal-to-noise ratio. Fewer insertions were carried by abundant cord blood beta clonotypes; a weaker similar trend was observed in young adult naive repertoires, while no such trend was observed in memory repertoires. Conclusions relied on cross-sectional statistical analysis, since the same donors could not be followed over many years. Zero-insertion analyses could be partly confounded by invariant T cells such as MAIT and iNKT, though diverse VJ usage argued against such confounding for most clonotypes.

The V and J segments used are TRBV11-2 and TRBJ1-1, with a weak D call of TRBD1 (6 bases match). The receptor was isolated from a newborn girl in good health. The sample taken for sequencing was cord blood. CDR3 sequence: CASSLGAGEWTEAFF. The base sequence is TGTGCCAGCAGCTTAGGGGCAGGGGAGTGGACTGAAGCTTTCTTT.